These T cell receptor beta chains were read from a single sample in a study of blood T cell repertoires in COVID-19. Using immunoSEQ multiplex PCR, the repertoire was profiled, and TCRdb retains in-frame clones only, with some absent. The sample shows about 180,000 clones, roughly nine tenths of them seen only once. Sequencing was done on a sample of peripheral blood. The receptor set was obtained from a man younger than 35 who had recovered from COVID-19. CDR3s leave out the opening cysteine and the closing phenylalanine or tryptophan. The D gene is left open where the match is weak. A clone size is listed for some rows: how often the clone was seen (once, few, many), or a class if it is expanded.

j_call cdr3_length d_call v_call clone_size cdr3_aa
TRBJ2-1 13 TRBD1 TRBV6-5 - ASSPGTGGGNEQF
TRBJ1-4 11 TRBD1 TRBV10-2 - ASRGTANEKLF
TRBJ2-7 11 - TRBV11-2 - ASSSGRGAEQY
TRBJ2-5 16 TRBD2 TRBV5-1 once ASSLVHGLAGGQETQY
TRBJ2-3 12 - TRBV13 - ASSFSGSTDTQY
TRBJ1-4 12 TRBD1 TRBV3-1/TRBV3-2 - ASSSRQGAEKLF
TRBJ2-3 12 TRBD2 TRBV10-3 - AITSGRGTDTQY
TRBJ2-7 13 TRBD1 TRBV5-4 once ASSLGGTGGYEQY
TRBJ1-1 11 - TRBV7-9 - ASSSPRGTEAF
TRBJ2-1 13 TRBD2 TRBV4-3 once ASSPLLAGAVEQF
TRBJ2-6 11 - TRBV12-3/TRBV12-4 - ASRAAGANVLT
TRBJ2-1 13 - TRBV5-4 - ASSLGAPSTNEQF
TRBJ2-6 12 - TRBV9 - ASSVDGRGNVLT
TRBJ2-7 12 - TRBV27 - ASSLRQSYYEQY
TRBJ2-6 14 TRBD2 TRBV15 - ATSLGRVSGANVLT
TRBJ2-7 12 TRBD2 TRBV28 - ASSFGLADYEQY
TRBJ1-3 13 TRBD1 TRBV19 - ASRTQGARGNTIY
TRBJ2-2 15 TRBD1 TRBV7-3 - ASRYRQGPKNTGELF
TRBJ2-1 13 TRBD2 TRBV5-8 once ASSLGTSGRNEQF
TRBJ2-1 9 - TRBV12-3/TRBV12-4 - ASSHGTWQF
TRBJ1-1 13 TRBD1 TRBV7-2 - ASQGDLLRHTEAF
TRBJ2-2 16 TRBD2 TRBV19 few ASSIFLRGSERTGELF
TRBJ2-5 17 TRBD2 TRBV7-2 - ASSSQGLRVAGEGETQY
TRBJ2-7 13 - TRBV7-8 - ASSSQLEGRGEQY